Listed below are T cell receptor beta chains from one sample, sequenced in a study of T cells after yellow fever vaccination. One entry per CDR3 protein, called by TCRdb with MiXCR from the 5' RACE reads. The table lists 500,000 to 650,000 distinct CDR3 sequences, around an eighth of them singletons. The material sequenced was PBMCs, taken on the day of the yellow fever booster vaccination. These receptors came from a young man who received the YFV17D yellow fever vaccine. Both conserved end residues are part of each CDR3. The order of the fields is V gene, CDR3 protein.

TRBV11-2	CASSLVWTSGRAGDTQYF
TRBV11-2	CASSWGLAGGLDTQYF
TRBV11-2	CASSLINWLRDEQFF
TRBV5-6	CASSWAPTSGISDTQYF
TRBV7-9	CASSLQGAVTEAFF
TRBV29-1	CSAQDGAGQEKLFF
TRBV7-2	CASRNTGSPLHF
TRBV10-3	CAISEDRGYGYTF
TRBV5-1	CASSFGTENTGELFF
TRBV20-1	CSADGTTGGDNEQFF
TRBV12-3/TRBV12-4	CAAGQGDEKLFF
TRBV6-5	CASSYLDRGSEQYF
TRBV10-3	CAISPLVSWGEQYF
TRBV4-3	CASSQDPGVRPPLHF
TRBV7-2	CASSLGFGPYNEQFF
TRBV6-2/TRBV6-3	CASRGAGTEAFF
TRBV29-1	CSVEAGVINEQFF
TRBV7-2	CASSLEGSYYEQYF
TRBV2	CASSVGGFGAGEQFF
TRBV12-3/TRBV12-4	CASSPSAGPTGELFF
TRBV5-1	CASSSASLLTGSNTGELFF
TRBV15	CATSVGQAAFNEQFF
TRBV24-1	CATSDLGAGANVLTF
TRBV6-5	CASSYDGLAGVNDEQYF
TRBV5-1	CASPGDRSLNNEQFF
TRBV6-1	CASRSPGQVAGELFF
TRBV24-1	CATSPGTGTGDTQYF
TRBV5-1	CASSPGQNTDTQYF
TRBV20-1	CSASTSGRSYEQYF
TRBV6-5	CASSYFNPGQGYEQYF
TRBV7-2	CASSLFEGGDGYTF
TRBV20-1	CSATGLDTYEQYF
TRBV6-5	CASSYRSGTSGNEQYF
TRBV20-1	CSARGLGTSGSRETQYF
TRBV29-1	CSVEGQLNTEAFF
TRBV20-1	CSARLAGARGNTGELFF
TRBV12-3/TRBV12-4	CASSLAGALYTQYF
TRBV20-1	CSARIRRTPGELFF
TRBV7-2	CASSITGSADTQYF
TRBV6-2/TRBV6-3	CASSLGRESKEQFF